The T cell receptor beta chain described here comes from a study of T cell responses to AZD1222 COVID-19 vaccine. The protocol was immunoSEQ multiplex PCR, while the TCRdb copy is restricted to in-frame clones and leaves out a portion. Found here are about 150,000 clones, around 87% of them singletons; the top ten hold 2.6%. Regarding this clone: The antigen is not known.

Findings of the study overall: CD4 TCRs covered the whole spike, strongest at regions 160-218 and 743-854. Mostly white British, mostly female donors; authors suggested clonal diversity may be underestimated. AZD1222 recipients seropositive at baseline numbered only five to seven.

This CDR3 is 15 amino acids long. The germline CDR1 and CDR2 sequences are LGHDT and YNNKEL (reference sequence). Between the trimmed V and J ends, which lost 0 bases and 5 bases, there was a span of 14 bases. The receptor was derived from an adult in good health. The material sequenced was peripheral blood, taken on day 0 of AZD1222 vaccination. This chain joins TRBV3-1 (or the pseudogene TRBV3-2) and TRBJ2-7; TRBD2 might be the D (6 bases). DNA of the CDR3: TGTGCCAGCAGCCAAGATCGGGGGACGCACGACGAGCAGTACTTC. This translates into CASSQDRGTHDEQYF.